The 7 T cell receptor beta chains presented below share a single source sample, sequenced in a study of T cell changes during pregnancy in multiple sclerosis. Sequencing used immunoSEQ multiplex PCR; TCRdb keeps in-frame clones, though not all of them. The profile shows under 40,000 clones, roughly 90% of them singletons. The material was CD8+ T cells from peripheral blood mononuclear cells, obtained after pregnancy. These receptors came from a female donor with multiple sclerosis, enrolled in a pregnancy study.

This clone was recorded only once. The rearrangement uses TRBV9 and TRBJ2-2; 8 positions match TRBD1. The V and J ends lost 0 bases and 1 base, in that order; junction bases with no gene match: 5. Germline values: CDR1 SGDLS, CDR2 YYNGEE. This CDR3 contains 17 residues. As DNA, the CDR3 is TGTGCCAGCAGCGTAGACCCGGACAGGGTGAACACCGGGGAGCTGTTTTTT. It is translated as CASSVDPDRVNTGELFF.

Concerning this clone itself: One end of the junction fails to match germline, which may point to a read error. The V call is TRBV5-1, the J call TRBJ2-1, with 9 bases lining up with TRBD1. Germline V gene sequence: CDR1 SGHRS, CDR2 YFSETQ. The CDR3 has 15 residues. CDR3 in amino acids: CASSFGDRAYNEQFF. CDR3 nucleotides: TGTGCCAGCAGCTTCGGGGACAGGGCCTACAATGAGCAGTTCTTC.

The chain employs TRBV7-3 and TRBJ2-7, with 8 positions matching TRBD2. The germline V gene encodes CDR1 SGHTA and CDR2 FQGTGA. The CDR3 is 15 residues long. V lost 5 bases to trimming and J lost 3 bases; unmatched junction nucleotides: 9. Here the CDR3 DNA reads TGTGCCAGCAGCCCCTCGGGCGGGGGGCACTACGAGCAGTACTTC. Translation: CASSPSGGGHYEQYF.

The rearrangement links TRBV30 to TRBJ2-7, with D tentatively TRBD2 (6 bases). V was trimmed by 3 bases and J by 4 bases, leaving 7 bases between them. Per the germline V gene, CDR1 is GTSNPN and CDR2 is SVGIG (reference sequence). This CDR3 comprises 11 residues. CDR3 nucleotides: TGTGCCTGGAGCGCGGGATACGAGCAGTACTTC. It encodes CAWSAGYEQYF.

J is TRBJ1-5 and V is TRBV27; the match to TRBD1 covers 10 bases. This CDR3 comprises 16 residues. CDR1 and CDR2 from the germline V gene are MNHEY and SMNVEV (reference sequence). Trimming cost V 5 bases and J 7 bases; bases outside gene matches: 11. CDR3 DNA sequence: TGTGCCAGCAGTCCTGCCGGGACAGGGGCGTTACAGCCCCAGCATTTT. This sequence encodes CASSPAGTGALQPQHF.

The chain combines TRBV4-1 with TRBJ2-1; 12 bases are a match to TRBD2. J lost 6 bases, V lost 4 bases, and 4 bases had no gene match. The CDR3 runs to 15 residues. Germline CDR1 reads MGHRA; CDR2 reads YSYEKL. The CDR3 sequence: CASSPSSGGANEQFF. The CDR3 DNA is TGCGCCAGCAGCCCGTCTAGCGGGGGGGCCAATGAGCAGTTCTTC.

The V call is TRBV4-3, the J call TRBJ2-1; 9 bases line up with TRBD2. Germline trimming cut 0 bases from V and 6 bases from J; bases unmatched to any gene: 6. CDR3 size: 16 residues. Germline-derived CDR1 and CDR2 are LGHNA and YSLEER. In DNA form, the CDR3 reads TGCGCCAGCAGCCAAGATGCCAGCGGGGGGTCCAATGAGCAGTTCTTC. Residues: CASSQDASGGSNEQFF.